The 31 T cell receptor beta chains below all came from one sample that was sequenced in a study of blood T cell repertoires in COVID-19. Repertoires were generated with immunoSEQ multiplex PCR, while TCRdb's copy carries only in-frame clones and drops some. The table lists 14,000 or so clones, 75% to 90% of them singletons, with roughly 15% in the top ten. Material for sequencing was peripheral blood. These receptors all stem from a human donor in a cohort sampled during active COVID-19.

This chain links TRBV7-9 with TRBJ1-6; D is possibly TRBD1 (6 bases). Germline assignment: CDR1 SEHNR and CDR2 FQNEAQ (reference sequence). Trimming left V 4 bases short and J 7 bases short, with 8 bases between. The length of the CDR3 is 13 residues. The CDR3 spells CASSYGQNSPLHF. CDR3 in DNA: TGTGCCAGCAGCTACGGACAGAATTCACCCCTCCACTTT.

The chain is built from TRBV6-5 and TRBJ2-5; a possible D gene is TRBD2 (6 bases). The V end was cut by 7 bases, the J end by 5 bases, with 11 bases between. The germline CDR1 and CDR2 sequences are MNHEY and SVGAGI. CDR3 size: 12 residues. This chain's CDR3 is CASNRGGETQYF. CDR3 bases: TGTGCCAGCAACAGAGGAGGGGAGACCCAGTACTTC.

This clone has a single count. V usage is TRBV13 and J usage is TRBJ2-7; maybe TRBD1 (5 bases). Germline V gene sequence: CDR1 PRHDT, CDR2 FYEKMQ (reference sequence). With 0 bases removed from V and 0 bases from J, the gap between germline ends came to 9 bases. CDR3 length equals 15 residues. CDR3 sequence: CASSLGADNSYEQYF. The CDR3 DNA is TGTGCCAGCAGCTTAGGTGCGGACAACTCCTACGAGCAGTACTTC.

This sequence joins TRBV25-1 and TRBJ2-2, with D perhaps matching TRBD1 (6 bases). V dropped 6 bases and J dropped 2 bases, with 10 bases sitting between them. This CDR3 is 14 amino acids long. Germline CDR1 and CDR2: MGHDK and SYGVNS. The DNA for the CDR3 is TGTGCCAGCAGGGGACACGGAAACACCGGGGAGCTGTTTTTT. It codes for CASRGHGNTGELFF. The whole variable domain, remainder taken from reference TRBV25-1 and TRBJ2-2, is EADIYQTPRYLVIGTGKKITLECSQTMGHDKMYWYQQDPGMELHLIHYSYGVNSTEKGDLSSESTVSRIRTEHFPLTLESARPSHTSQYLCASRGHGNTGELFFGEGSRLTVL.

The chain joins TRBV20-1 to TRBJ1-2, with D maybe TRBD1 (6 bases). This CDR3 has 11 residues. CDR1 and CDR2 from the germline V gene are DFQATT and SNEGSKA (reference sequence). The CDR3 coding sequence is TGCAGCCTTCCGGGGGGCGGGGGCTACACCTTC. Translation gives CSLPGGGGYTF.

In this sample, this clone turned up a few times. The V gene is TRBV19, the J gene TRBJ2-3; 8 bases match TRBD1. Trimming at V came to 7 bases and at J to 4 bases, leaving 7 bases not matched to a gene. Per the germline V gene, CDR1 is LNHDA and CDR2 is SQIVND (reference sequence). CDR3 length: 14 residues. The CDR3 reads CASTEDRAADTQYF. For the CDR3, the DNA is TGTGCCAGTACCGAGGACAGGGCCGCAGATACGCAGTATTTT.

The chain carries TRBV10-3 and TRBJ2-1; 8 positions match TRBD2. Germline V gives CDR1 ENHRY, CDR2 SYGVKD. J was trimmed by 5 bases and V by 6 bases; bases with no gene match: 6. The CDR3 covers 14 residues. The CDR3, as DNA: TGTGCCATCAGGAAAGCGGGAGATCACAATGAGCAGTTCTTC. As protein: CAIRKAGDHNEQFF.

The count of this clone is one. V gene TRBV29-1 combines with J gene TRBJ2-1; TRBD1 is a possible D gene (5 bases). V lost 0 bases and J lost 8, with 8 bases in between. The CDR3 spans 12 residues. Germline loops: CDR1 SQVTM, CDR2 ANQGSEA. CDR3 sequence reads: CSVEDQGDEQFF. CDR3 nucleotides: TGCAGCGTTGAAGATCAAGGGGATGAGCAGTTCTTC.

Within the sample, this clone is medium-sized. The CDR3 DNA sequence: TGTGCCATCTCAGACCGAACAGGGGACTATGGCTACACCTTC. Translation gives CAISDRTGDYGYTF. The V and J genes are TRBV19 and TRBJ1-2, with 7 bases fitting TRBD1. Germline CDR1 and CDR2: LNHDA and SQIVND (reference sequence). J lost 3 bases, V lost 10 bases, and 11 bases had no gene match. CDR3 length: 14 residues.

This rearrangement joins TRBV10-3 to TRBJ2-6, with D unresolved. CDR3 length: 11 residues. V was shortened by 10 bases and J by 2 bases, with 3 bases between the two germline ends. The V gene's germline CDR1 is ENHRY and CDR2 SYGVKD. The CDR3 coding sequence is TGTGCCACAGCTGGGGCCAACGTCCTGACTTTC. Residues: CATAGANVLTF.

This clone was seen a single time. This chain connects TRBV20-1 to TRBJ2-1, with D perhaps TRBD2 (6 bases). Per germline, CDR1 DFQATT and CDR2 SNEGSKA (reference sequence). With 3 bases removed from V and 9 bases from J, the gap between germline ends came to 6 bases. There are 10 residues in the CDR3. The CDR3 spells CSARGGEQFF. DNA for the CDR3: TGCAGTGCTAGGGGGGGTGAGCAGTTCTTC.

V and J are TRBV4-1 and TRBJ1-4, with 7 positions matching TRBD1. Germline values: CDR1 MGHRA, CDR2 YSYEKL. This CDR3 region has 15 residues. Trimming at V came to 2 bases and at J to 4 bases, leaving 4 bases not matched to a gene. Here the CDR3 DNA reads TGCGCCAGCAGCCAACGGACAGGTGATAATGAAAAACTGTTTTTT. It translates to CASSQRTGDNEKLFF.

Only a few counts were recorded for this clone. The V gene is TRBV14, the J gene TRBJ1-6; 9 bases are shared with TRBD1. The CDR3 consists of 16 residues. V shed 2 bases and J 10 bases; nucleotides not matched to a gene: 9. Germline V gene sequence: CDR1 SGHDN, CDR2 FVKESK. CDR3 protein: CASSQTGTGFGSPLHF. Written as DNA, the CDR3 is TGTGCCAGCAGCCAAACCGGGACAGGGTTCGGCTCACCCCTCCACTTT.

The CDR3 protein is CASSLSGFSYEQYF. The CDR3 coding sequence is TGTGCCAGCAGCTTGAGCGGTTTCTCCTACGAGCAGTACTTC. The chain has TRBV11-1 and TRBJ2-7; possibly TRBD2 for D (5 bases). The V gene's germline CDR1 is SGHAT and CDR2 FQDESV (reference sequence). The ends were cut back, 3 bases at V and 0 bases at J, with 9 bases in the middle. The CDR3 length is 14 residues.

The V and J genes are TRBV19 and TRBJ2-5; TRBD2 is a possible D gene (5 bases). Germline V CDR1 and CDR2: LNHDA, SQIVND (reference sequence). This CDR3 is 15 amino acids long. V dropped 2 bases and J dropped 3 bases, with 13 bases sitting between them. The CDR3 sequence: CASSIRRGPEETQYF. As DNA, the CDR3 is TGTGCCAGTAGTATAAGGAGAGGGCCAGAAGAGACCCAGTACTTC.

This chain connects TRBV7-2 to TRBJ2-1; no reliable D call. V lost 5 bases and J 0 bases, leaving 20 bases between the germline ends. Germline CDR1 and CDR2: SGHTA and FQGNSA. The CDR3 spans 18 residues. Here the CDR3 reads CASSLHSLRESSYNEQFF. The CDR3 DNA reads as TGTGCCAGCAGCCTGCATTCGCTGCGCGAAAGCTCCTACAATGAGCAGTTCTTC.

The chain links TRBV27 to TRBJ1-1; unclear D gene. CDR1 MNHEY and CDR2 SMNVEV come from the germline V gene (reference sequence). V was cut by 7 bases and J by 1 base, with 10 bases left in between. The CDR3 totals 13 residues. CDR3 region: CASKPWQNTEAFF. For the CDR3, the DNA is TGTGCCAGCAAACCGTGGCAGAACACTGAAGCTTTCTTT.

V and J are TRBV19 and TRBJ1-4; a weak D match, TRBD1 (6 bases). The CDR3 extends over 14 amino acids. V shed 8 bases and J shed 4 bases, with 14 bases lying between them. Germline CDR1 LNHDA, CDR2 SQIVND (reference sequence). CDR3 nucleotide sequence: TGTGCCAGTTCTGTAGGGGGTTTTAATGAAAAACTGTTTTTT. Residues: CASSVGGFNEKLFF.

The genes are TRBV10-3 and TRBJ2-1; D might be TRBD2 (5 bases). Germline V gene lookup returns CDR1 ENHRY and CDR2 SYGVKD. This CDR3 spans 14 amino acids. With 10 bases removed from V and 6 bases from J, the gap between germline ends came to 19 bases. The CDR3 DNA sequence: TGTGCCACCACAAATGGCCAAGGGAGCAATGAGCAGTTCTTC. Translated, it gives CATTNGQGSNEQFF.

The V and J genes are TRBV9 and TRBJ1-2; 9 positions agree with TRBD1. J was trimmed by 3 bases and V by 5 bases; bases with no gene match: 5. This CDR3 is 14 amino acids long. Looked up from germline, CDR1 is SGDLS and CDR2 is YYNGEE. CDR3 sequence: CASSGTGTYYGYTF. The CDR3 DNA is TGTGCCAGCAGTGGGACAGGGACATACTATGGCTACACCTTC.

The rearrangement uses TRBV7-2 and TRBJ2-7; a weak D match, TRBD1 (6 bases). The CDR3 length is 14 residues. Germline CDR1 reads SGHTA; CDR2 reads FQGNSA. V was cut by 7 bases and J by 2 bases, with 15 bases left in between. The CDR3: CASTSVGQPYEQYF. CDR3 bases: TGTGCCAGCACCTCTGTCGGACAGCCCTACGAGCAGTACTTC.

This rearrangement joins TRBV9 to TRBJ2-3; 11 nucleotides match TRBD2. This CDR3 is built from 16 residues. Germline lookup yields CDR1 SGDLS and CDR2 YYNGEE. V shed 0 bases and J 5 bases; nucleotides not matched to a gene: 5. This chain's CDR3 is CASSVDSGGARDTQYF. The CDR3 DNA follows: TGTGCCAGCAGCGTAGATAGCGGGGGGGCGAGAGATACGCAGTATTTT.

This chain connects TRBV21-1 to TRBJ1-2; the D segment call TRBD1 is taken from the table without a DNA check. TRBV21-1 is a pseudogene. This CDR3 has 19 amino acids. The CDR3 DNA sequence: TGTGCCAGCAGCAAAGTGCCCCCGGGACAGGGGGAGGGTAACTATGGCTACACCTTC. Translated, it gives CASSKVPPGQGEGNYGYTF.

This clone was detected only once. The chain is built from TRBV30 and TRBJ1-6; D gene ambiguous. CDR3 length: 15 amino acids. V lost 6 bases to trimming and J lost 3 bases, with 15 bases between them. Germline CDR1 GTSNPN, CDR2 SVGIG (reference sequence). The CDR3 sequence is CACPGRRDYNSPLHF. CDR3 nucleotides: TGTGCCTGCCCCGGTAGGCGGGACTATAATTCACCCCTCCACTTT.

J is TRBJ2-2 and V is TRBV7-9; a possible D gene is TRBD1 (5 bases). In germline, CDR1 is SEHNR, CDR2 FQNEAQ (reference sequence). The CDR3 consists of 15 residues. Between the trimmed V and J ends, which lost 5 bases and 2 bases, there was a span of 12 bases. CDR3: CASSPRTLNTGELFF. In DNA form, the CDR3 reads TGTGCCAGCAGCCCCCGGACACTAAACACCGGGGAGCTGTTTTTT.

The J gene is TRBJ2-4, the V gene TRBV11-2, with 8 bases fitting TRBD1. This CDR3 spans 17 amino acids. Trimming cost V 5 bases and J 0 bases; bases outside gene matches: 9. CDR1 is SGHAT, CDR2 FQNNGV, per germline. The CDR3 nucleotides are TGTGCCAGCAGCAACCGGGAACAGGGGGTAGCCAAAAACATTCAGTACTTC. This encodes CASSNREQGVAKNIQYF.

As DNA, the CDR3 is TGTGCCAGCAGCCGCCTGTCAGGGGGCGACGAGCAGTACTTC. Translation gives CASSRLSGGDEQYF. The chain carries TRBV3-1 (or the pseudogene TRBV3-2) and TRBJ2-7; 8 bases agree with TRBD1. The V gene's germline CDR1 is LGHDT and CDR2 YNNKEL (reference sequence). J was trimmed by 5 bases and V by 4 bases; bases with no gene match: 7. This CDR3 is 14 amino acids long.

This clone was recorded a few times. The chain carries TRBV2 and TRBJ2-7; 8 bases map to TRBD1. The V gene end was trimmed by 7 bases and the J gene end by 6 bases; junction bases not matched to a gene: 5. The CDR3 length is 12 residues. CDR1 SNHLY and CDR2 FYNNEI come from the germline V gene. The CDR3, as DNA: TGTGCCAGCACCGGACAGGGCGGCGAGCAGTACTTC. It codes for CASTGQGGEQYF.

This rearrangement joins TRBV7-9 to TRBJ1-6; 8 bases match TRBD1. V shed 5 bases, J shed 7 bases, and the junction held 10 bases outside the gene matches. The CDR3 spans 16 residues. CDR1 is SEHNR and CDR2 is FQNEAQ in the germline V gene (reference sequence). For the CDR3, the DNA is TGTGCCAGCAGCACGATACTCCGGGACAGGAATTCACCCCTCCACTTT. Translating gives CASSTILRDRNSPLHF.

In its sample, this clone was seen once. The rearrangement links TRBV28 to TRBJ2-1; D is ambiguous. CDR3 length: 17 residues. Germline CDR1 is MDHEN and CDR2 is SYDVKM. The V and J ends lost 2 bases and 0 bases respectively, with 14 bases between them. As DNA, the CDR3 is TGTGCCAGCAGTTTACGGGTAAGCCTTCGCTCCTACAATGAGCAGTTCTTC. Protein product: CASSLRVSLRSYNEQFF.

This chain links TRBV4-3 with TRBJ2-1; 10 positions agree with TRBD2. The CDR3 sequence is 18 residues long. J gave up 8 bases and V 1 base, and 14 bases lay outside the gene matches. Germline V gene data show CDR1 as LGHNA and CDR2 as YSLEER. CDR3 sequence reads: CASSQGRLVGTSVYEQFF. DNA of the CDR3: TGCGCCAGCAGCCAAGGCCGCCTTGTTGGGACTAGCGTCTATGAGCAGTTCTTC.